The 3 T cell receptor beta chains listed next were all sequenced from one sample in a study of blood T cell repertoires in COVID-19 (TCRdb year 2020). The library came from the immunoSEQ multiplex PCR assay. The clones in this table, taken by TCRdb from immuneACCESS, are in-frame only. Not every clone is retained; where verified, under half of the shortfall comes from an unresolved V gene, and the cause of the rest is unknown. Within this sample are under 300,000 clones, with approximately 85% of them counted one time only. The ten top clones hold around an eighth of the sample. The sequenced material came from peripheral blood. Receptor source: a woman aged 55-75 years with active or convalescent COVID-19.

The chain employs TRBV7-2 and TRBJ2-3, with 7 nucleotides matching TRBD2. CDR1 is SGHTA and CDR2 is FQGNSA in the germline V gene. The CDR3 totals 15 residues. The V and J ends lost 1 base and 3 bases, in that order; junction bases with no gene match: 4. CDR3 region: CASSLGAGRTDTQYF. The CDR3 DNA follows: TGTGCCAGCAGCTTAGGAGCGGGGCGGACAGATACGCAGTATTTT.

This clone has just a few counts. This rearrangement joins TRBV7-9 to TRBJ1-1; D perhaps matches TRBD1 (5 bases). CDR1 SEHNR and CDR2 FQNEAQ come from the germline V gene (reference sequence). The CDR3 contains 12 residues. Trimming left V 1 base short and J 11 bases short, with 11 bases between. CDR3 sequence reads: CASSLGDYKAFF. The CDR3 DNA reads as TGTGCCAGCAGCTTAGGGGACTATAAGGCTTTCTTT. Full variable domain (outside the CDR3, taken from reference TRBV7-9 and TRBJ1-1): DTGVSQNPRHKITKRGQNVTFRCDPISEHNRLYWYRQTLGQGPEFLTYFQNEAQLEKSRLLSDRFSAERPKGSFSTLEIQRTEQGDSAMYLCASSLGDYKAFFGQGTRLTVV.

This clone appeared once. The V gene is TRBV2, the J gene TRBJ2-1; perhaps TRBD2 as D (5 bases). This CDR3 contains 12 residues. Germline V gene lookup returns CDR1 SNHLY and CDR2 FYNNEI. Trimming pared 2 bases from V and 6 bases from J, leaving 5 bases between. Written as DNA, the CDR3 is TGTGCCAGCAGTGAACGGGGCAATGAGCAGTTCTTC. This encodes CASSERGNEQFF. The full variable domain, its missing parts supplied by reference TRBV2 and TRBJ2-1, is EPEVTQTPSHQVTQMGQEVILRCVPISNHLYFYWYRQILGQKVEFLVSFYNNEISEKSEIFDDQFSVERPDGSNFTLKIRSTKLEDSAMYFCASSERGNEQFFGPGTRLTVL.